What follows are 9 T cell receptor beta chains derived from one specimen sequenced in a study of shared clonotypes between healthy human individuals. Selected positively for CCR7 and CD45RO-negative, naive CD8 cells excluded terminally differentiated effector memory CD45RA+ cells. Only in-frame clones appear in the TCRdb table, and some are missing; sequencing was by immunoSEQ multiplex PCR. The sample holds just over 2,000,000 clones, 85% to 95% seen once. The sequencing input was naive CD8+ T cells sorted from blood. These receptors came from a man younger than 35 in good health.

This clone has only one observation. This chain joins TRBV6-1 and TRBJ2-3; no clear D. Germline V lookup: CDR1 MNHNS, CDR2 SASEGT. The V and J ends lost 1 base and 4 bases respectively, with 18 bases between them. This CDR3 spans 17 amino acids. The CDR3 reads CASSEGVGRALPDTQYF. CDR3 in DNA: TGTGCCAGCAGTGAAGGGGTTGGTAGAGCACTTCCAGATACGCAGTATTTT.

The rearrangement uses TRBV30 and TRBJ2-7; possible D gene TRBD1, 5 bases. V was clipped by 4 bases and J by 7 bases, with 17 bases between them. CDR3 size: 13 residues. Germline CDR1 and CDR2: GTSNPN and SVGIG (reference sequence). CDR3 loop: CAWMGQGLGEQYF. Written as DNA, the CDR3 is TGTGCCTGGATGGGGCAGGGTTTGGGGGAGCAGTACTTC. Full variable domain (rest looked up from reference TRBV30 and TRBJ2-7): SQTIHQWPATLVQPVGSPLSLECTVEGTSNPNLYWYRQAAGRGLQLLFYSVGIGQISSEVPQNLSASRPQDRQFILSSKKLLLSDSGFYLCAWMGQGLGEQYFGPGTRLTVT.

This clone appeared once. The chain carries TRBV30 and TRBJ1-4; 10 bases align to TRBD1. V trimming: 5 bases; J trimming: 7 bases; junction bases outside the gene matches: 7. Looked up from germline, CDR1 is GTSNPN and CDR2 is SVGIG (reference sequence). There are 14 residues in the CDR3. CDR3 amino acids: CAWGAGTGVEKLFF. CDR3 nucleotides: TGTGCCTGGGGTGCCGGGACAGGGGTTGAAAAACTGTTTTTT. The full variable domain, its missing parts supplied by reference TRBV30 and TRBJ1-4, is SQTIHQWPATLVQPVGSPLSLECTVEGTSNPNLYWYRQAAGRGLQLLFYSVGIGQISSEVPQNLSASRPQDRQFILSSKKLLLSDSGFYLCAWGAGTGVEKLFFGSGTQLSVL.

The chain has TRBV11-3 and TRBJ2-1, with a possible D match to TRBD2 (6 bases). V was cut by 3 bases and J by 8 bases, with 17 bases left in between. The CDR3 covers 15 residues. CDR1 is SGHNT, CDR2 YENEEA, per germline. This CDR3 is CASSLMEGLGDEQFF. The CDR3 DNA sequence: TGTGCCAGCAGCTTGATGGAGGGTCTGGGGGATGAGCAGTTCTTC.

This clone was seen only once. The chain carries TRBV6-1 and TRBJ1-4; unclear D gene. V gave up 5 bases and J gave up 6 bases, with 13 bases separating them. This CDR3 region has 14 residues. The germline V gene has CDR1 MNHNS and CDR2 SASEGT. CDR3: CASSLAGWDEKLFF. The CDR3 DNA reads as TGTGCCAGCAGTCTGGCCGGATGGGATGAAAAACTGTTTTTT.

This sequence joins TRBV5-1 and TRBJ2-7, with 7 positions matching TRBD1. J gave up 0 bases and V 4 bases, and 10 bases lay outside the gene matches. The germline V gene has CDR1 SGHRS and CDR2 YFSETQ. There are 16 residues in the CDR3. CDR3 loop: CASSPLGTANSYEQYF. For the CDR3, the DNA is TGCGCCAGCAGCCCTCTCGGGACAGCCAACTCCTACGAGCAGTACTTC.

Concerning this clone: In the same sample, other DNA sequences code for this CDR3. The V call is TRBV27, the J call TRBJ2-7; TRBD1 matches at 9 bases. The CDR3 loop spans 14 amino acids. The V gene's germline CDR1 is MNHEY and CDR2 SMNVEV (reference sequence). The ends lost 5 bases at V and 2 bases at J; junction bases unmatched: 4. The CDR3 protein is CASSQTGGPYEQYF. The CDR3 DNA reads as TGTGCCAGCAGTCAGACAGGGGGGCCCTACGAGCAGTACTTC.

The rearrangement uses TRBV13 and TRBJ2-1; 7 nucleotides match TRBD2. V lost 5 bases to trimming and J lost 7 bases; unmatched junction nucleotides: 5. CDR3 length equals 13 residues. CDR1 and CDR2 from the germline V gene are PRHDT and FYEKMQ (reference sequence). The CDR3 DNA is TGTGCCAGCAGCCCCGGGACTACGAATGAGCAGTTCTTC. Amino acid sequence: CASSPGTTNEQFF.

J is TRBJ2-3 and V is TRBV6-5, with 11 bases that match TRBD2. The CDR3 is 15 residues long. Per the germline V gene, CDR1 is MNHEY and CDR2 is SVGAGI. Trimming cost V 4 bases and J 4 bases; bases outside gene matches: 4. CDR3 sequence: CASSLAGGVADTQYF. The DNA for the CDR3 is TGTGCCAGCAGTTTAGCGGGGGGGGTGGCAGATACGCAGTATTTT.